Detailed here is one TCR beta chain. This specimen comes from a study of metastatic and nonmetastatic thyroid tumors. Original data processing: A papillary thyroid cancer distant-metastasis classifier was built from CDR3 differences across clinicopathological groups. TCRdb re-called clones from the PCR reads using MiXCR. The V and J calls and clone size are TCRdb's, not the authors'. The table records some 4,000 clones, about 31% of them present only once. Thyroid surgery was preceded by no treatment in any patient. The sequencing input was adjacent normal tissue. This TCR was recovered from a female donor with papillary thyroid cancer or a benign thyroid nodule (not recorded which). Some clones in this sample may be carry-over from other donors' samples.

CDR3 protein: CASSREGGVYEQYF. The CDR3 region has the DNA TGTGCCAGCAGTCGAGAGGGGGGTGTTTACGAGCAGTACTTC. The gene calls are TRBV2 and TRBJ2-7, with D perhaps given as TRBD1 or TRBD2 (6 bases each). The CDR3 extends over 14 amino acids. In germline, CDR1 is SNHLY, CDR2 FYNNEI. The V and J ends lost 5 bases and 4 bases respectively, with 15 bases between them.